This T cell receptor (beta chain) was documented in a study of monozygotic twins with inflammatory bowel disease. TCRdb reanalyzed the 5' RACE reads and collapses them to one entry per CDR3 protein, without DNA. The repertoire table contains approximately 300,000 distinct CDR3 sequences. This CDR3 is 12 amino acids long. The germline CDR1 and CDR2 sequences are SGHNT and YENEEA. Study-level findings and limits: Patient repertoires may carry noise from differing immunosuppressive treatments. Lower sharing of clonotypes with other individuals was seen in IBD patients than in healthy twins. This was most marked in patients showing signs of disease activity.

No T cells were sorted before total RNA was taken from whole blood. Notes on this clonotype: Its antigen is still unknown.

The gene calls are TRBV11-3 and TRBJ2-1; the D call of TRBD2 rests on TCRdb alone, since no DNA is present to check it. This sequence was found in a human donor with ulcerative colitis or Crohn's disease, or a healthy co-twin of an affected twin (not recorded which). Sequencing was carried out using blood. CDR3 residues: CASSFKSGGQFF.